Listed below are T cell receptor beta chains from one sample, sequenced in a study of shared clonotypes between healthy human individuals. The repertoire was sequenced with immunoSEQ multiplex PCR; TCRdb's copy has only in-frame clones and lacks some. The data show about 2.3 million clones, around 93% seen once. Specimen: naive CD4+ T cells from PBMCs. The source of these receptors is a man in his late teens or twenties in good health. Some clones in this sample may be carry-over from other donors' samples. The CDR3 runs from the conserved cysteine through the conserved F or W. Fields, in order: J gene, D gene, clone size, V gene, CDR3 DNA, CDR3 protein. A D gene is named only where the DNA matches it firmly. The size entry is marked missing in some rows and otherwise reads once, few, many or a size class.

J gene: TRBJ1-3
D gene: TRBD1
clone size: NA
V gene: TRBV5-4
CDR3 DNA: TGTGCCAGCAGCCTACAGGGGGCGTTTGGAAACACCATATATTTT
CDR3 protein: CASSLQGAFGNTIYF

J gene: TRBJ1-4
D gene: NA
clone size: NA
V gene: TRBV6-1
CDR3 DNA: TGTGCCAGCAGTAACCGAGAGGGCCCTAATGAAAAACTGTTTTTT
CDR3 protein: CASSNREGPNEKLFF

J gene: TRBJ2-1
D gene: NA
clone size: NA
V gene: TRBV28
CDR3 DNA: TGTGCCAGCAGTTTACGGGGGTCCCAGTTCTTC
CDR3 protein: CASSLRGSQFF

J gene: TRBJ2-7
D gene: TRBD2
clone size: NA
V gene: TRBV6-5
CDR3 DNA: TGTGCCAGCAGCCGCGCGGCGGGAGGGCCGGGCGAGCAGTACTTC
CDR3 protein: CASSRAAGGPGEQYF

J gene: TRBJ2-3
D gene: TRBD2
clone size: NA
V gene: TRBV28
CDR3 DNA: TGTGCCAGCAGGGGGACTAGCGGGAGGGCCGGCACAGATACGCAGTATTTT
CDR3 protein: CASRGTSGRAGTDTQYF

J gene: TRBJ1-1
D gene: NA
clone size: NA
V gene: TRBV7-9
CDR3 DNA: TGTGCCAGCAGCTCCATTGCAGGGGCAGCTTTCTTT
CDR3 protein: CASSSIAGAAFF

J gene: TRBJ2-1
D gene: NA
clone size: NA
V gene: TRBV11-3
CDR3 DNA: TGTGCCAGCAGCTTAGGAACGCTTCGTGGCGATGAGCAGTTCTTC
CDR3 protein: CASSLGTLRGDEQFF

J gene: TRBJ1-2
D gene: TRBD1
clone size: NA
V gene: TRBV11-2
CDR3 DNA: TGTGCCAGCAGCTTGTCGACAGGGCGCTACACCTTC
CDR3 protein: CASSLSTGRYTF

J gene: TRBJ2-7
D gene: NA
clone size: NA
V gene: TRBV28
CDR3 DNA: TGTGCCAGCAGTTTAATAGGCTACGAGCAGTACTTC
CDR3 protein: CASSLIGYEQYF

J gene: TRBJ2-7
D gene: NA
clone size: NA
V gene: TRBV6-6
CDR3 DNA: TGTGCCAGCAGTTCAGGCTACTCCTACGAGCAGTACTTC
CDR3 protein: CASSSGYSYEQYF

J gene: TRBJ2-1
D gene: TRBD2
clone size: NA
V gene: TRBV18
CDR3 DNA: TGTGCCAGCTCACCAGCTCGGGGGGGAGTCCGTAATGAGCAGTTCTTC
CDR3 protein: CASSPARGGVRNEQFF

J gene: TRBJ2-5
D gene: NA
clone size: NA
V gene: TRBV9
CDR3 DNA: TGTGCCAGCAGCGCTGGGATCCAAGAGACCCAGTACTTC
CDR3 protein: CASSAGIQETQYF

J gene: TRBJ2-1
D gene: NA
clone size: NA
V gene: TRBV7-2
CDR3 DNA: TGTGCCAGCAGCTTAGAGGGGAATGAGCAGTTCTTC
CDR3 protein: CASSLEGNEQFF

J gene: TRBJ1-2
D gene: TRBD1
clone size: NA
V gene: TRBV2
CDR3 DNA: TGTGCCAGCTCTGTCGGGACAGGGAACTATGGCTACACCTTC
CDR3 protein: CASSVGTGNYGYTF

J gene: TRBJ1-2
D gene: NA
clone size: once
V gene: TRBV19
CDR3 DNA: TGTGCCAGTAGTATTATCGGGTATGGCTACACCTTC
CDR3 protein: CASSIIGYGYTF

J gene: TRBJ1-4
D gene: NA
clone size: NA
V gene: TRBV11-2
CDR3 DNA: TGTGCCAGCAGCTTAGATCGAACAGCAACTAATGAAAAACTGTTTTTT
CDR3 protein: CASSLDRTATNEKLFF

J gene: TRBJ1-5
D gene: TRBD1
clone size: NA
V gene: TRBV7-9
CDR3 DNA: TGTGCCAGCAGCTTCTGGGGACAGGGGGCGGGTCAGCCCCAGCATTTT
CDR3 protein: CASSFWGQGAGQPQHF

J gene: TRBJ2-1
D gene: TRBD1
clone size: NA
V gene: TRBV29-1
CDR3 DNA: TGCAGCGTGGACCTCCGGGACAGAATATACAATGAGCAGTTCTTC
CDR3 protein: CSVDLRDRIYNEQFF

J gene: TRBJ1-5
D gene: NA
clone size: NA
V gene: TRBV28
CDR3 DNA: TGTGCCAGCAGTGCCGGACATATGGGATATAGCAATCAGCCCCAGCATTTT
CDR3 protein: CASSAGHMGYSNQPQHF

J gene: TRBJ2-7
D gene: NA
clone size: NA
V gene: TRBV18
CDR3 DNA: TGTGCCAGCTCCCACTTAAGGCCCTCAGATCGCAGGCACGAGCAGTACTTC
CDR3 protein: CASSHLRPSDRRHEQYF

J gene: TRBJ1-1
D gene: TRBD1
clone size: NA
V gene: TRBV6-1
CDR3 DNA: TGTGCCAGCAGGCCTAGGACAGGGGGCACTGAAGCTTTCTTT
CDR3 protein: CASRPRTGGTEAFF

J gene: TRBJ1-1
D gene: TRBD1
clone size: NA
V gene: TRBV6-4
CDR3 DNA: TGTGCCAGCAGTAGATACGGGACAGGGGTAACTGAAGCTTTCTTT
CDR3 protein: CASSRYGTGVTEAFF

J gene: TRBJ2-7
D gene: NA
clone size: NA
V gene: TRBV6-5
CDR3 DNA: TGTGCCAGCTCGCTTCTAGGAGGCTCAAACTACGAGCAGTACTTC
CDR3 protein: CASSLLGGSNYEQYF

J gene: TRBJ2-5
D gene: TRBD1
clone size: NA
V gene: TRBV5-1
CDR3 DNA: TGCGCCAGCAGCTTTATCCCGGACAGGGGGGTCGAGACCCAGTACTTC
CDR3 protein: CASSFIPDRGVETQYF

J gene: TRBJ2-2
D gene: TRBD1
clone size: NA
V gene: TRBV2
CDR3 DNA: TGTGCCAGCAGTGGGACAGGCTACACCGGGGAGCTGTTTTTT
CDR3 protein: CASSGTGYTGELFF

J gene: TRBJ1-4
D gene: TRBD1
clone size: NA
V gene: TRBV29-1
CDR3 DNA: TGCAGCGTAGAACTGACAGGGGTAAAGGAAAAACTGTTTTTT
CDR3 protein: CSVELTGVKEKLFF

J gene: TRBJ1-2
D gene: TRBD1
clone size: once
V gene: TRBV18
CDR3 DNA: TGTGCCAGCTCACCACCCTTCAGGGGGAACTATGGCTACACCTTC
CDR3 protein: CASSPPFRGNYGYTF

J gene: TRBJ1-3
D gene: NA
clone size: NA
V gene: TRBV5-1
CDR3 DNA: TGCGCCAGCAGCTTTGCCGGAGGGACTGGAAACACCATATATTTT
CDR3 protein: CASSFAGGTGNTIYF

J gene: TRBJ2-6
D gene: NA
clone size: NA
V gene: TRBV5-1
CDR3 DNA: TGCGCCAGCAGCTCGGACACGGCTGGGGCCAACGTCCTGACTTTC
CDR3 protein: CASSSDTAGANVLTF

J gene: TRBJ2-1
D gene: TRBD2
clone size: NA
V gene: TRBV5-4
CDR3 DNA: TGTGCCAGCAGCATAGCTAGCGGGAGTCGCTCGGCGAATGAGCAGTTCTTC
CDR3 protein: CASSIASGSRSANEQFF

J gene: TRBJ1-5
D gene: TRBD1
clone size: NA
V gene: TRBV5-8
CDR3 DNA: TGTGCCAGCAGCGCTCGACAGGGGAATCAGCCCCAGCATTTT
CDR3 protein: CASSARQGNQPQHF

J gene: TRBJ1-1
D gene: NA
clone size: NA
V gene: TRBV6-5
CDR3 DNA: TGTGCCAGCAGTTACTCGTGGGGGGGGCGGAACACTGAAGCTTTCTTT
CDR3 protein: CASSYSWGGRNTEAFF

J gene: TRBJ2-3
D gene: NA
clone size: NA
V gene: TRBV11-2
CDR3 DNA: TGTGCCAGCAGCCGCGGACAAGCCACAGATACGCAGTATTTT
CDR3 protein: CASSRGQATDTQYF

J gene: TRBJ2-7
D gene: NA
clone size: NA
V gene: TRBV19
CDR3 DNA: TGTGCCAGTAGTATGGCAGGACTTCGCTACGAGCAGTACTTC
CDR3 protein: CASSMAGLRYEQYF

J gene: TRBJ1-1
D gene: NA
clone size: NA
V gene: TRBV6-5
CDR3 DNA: TGTGCCAGCAGTTACCGAACGGAGTTTGAAGCTTTCTTT
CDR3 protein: CASSYRTEFEAFF

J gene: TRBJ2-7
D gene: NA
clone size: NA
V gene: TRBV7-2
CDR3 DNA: TGTGCCAGCAGCTTAGAGACAGGAGTCACTGAGCAGTACTTC
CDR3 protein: CASSLETGVTEQYF

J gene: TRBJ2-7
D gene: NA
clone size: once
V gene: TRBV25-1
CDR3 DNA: TGTGCCAGTACCCCCAGGGGCCTATACTCCTACGAGCAGTACTTC
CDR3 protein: CASTPRGLYSYEQYF

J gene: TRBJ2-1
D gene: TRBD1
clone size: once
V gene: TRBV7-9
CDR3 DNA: TGTGCCAGCAGCGACTTACAGGGGACCGATGAGCAGTTCTTC
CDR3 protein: CASSDLQGTDEQFF

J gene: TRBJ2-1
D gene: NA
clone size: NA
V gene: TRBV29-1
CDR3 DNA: TGCAGCGTTGAAGGCGGGGGCGATGAGCAGTTCTTC
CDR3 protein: CSVEGGGDEQFF

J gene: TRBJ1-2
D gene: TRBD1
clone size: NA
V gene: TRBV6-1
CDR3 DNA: TGTGCCAGCATATGGGGACAGGGTGGCTACACCTTC
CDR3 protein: CASIWGQGGYTF